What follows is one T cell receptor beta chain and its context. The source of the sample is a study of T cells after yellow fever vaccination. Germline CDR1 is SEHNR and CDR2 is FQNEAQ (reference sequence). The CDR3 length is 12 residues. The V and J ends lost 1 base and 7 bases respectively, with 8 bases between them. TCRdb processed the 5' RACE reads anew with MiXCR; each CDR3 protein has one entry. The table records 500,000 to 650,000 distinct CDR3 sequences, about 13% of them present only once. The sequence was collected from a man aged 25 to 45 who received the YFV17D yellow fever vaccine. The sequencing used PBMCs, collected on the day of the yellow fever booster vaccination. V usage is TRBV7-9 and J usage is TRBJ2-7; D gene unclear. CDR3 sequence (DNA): TGTGCCAGCAGCTTAGTAATGGGAGAGCAGTACTTC. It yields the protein CASSLVMGEQYF.